Presented here are 29 T cell receptor beta chains from one specimen sequenced in a study of T-cell reconstitution after alpha-beta-depleted transplantation in children. This sample's TCRbeta library carried unique molecular identifier barcodes. TCRdb reprocessed the PCR reads via MiXCR and lists one record per CDR3 protein. The table lists around 580,000 distinct CDR3 sequences, 20% to 25% of them singletons. Here the sequenced sample was PBMCs, mostly from graft donor cells, taken 360 days after TCRalphabeta/CD19-depleted stem cell transplant. The receptors were sampled from a boy in the first two years of life who had a stem cell transplant for acute myeloid leukemia, so the T cells may come from the graft donor.

This clonotype came up a few times. The rearrangement joins TRBV5-6 to TRBJ1-1; D remains unclear. The V end lost 2 bases, the J end lost 0 bases, and 8 bases lay between the germline ends. The CDR3 is made up of 14 amino acids. CDR1 and CDR2 (germline): SGHDT, YYEEEE. The CDR3 bases are TGTGCCAGCAGCTTCAGCGATTTGAACACTGAAGCTTTCTTT. Protein product: CASSFSDLNTEAFF.

This clonotype appeared once. The chain combines TRBV28 with TRBJ1-2, with D possibly matching TRBD1 (6 bases). The V end lost 1 base, the J end lost 4 bases, and 10 bases lay between the germline ends. The CDR3 is 14 residues long. Germline-derived CDR1 and CDR2 are MDHEN and SYDVKM. The chain's CDR3 is CASSLSPGAYGYTF. CDR3 nucleotide sequence: TGTGCCAGCAGTTTATCTCCAGGGGCCTATGGCTACACCTTC.

V is TRBV6-2 or TRBV6-3 and J is TRBJ2-7; 9 bases align to TRBD1. V shed 4 bases, J shed 2 bases, and the junction held 6 bases outside the gene matches. Germline V CDR1 and CDR2: MNHEY, SVGEGT. The CDR3 covers 15 residues. CDR3 region: CASSSRDRATYEQYF. In DNA form, the CDR3 reads TGTGCCAGCAGTTCCCGGGACAGGGCGACCTACGAGCAGTACTTC.

The V and J genes are TRBV29-1 and TRBJ2-3; D might be TRBD1 (6 bases). Trimming left V 7 bases short and J 4 bases short, with 18 bases between. Germline assignment: CDR1 SQVTM and CDR2 ANQGSEA. The CDR3 contains 14 residues. CDR3 coding DNA: TGCAGCGCTCCCCTACAGGGCTGGTCAGATACGCAGTATTTT. The encoded protein is CSAPLQGWSDTQYF.

DNA of the CDR3: TGTGCCAGCAGTTACCCAGGGGGCGTGAACACTGAAGCTTTCTTT. Its protein product is CASSYPGGVNTEAFF. The J gene is TRBJ1-1, the V gene TRBV6-2 or TRBV6-3, with 8 bases aligning to TRBD1. The CDR3 is 15 amino acids. J was trimmed by 0 bases and V by 2 bases; bases with no gene match: 2. The germline gives CDR1 MNHEY, CDR2 SVGEGT.

V and J are TRBV29-1 and TRBJ2-3; D call uncertain. Germline CDR1 and CDR2: SQVTM and ANQGSEA. The germline V and J ends were trimmed by 1 base and 2 bases, with 4 bases remaining between them. The CDR3 contains 12 residues. As DNA, the CDR3 is TGCAGCGTTGAAGGGTCCACAGATACGCAGTATTTT. This codes for CSVEGSTDTQYF.

This clonotype has a count of ten or more. The CDR3 here is CASSPDRFYGYTF. As DNA, the CDR3 is TGTGCCAGCAGTCCGGACAGATTCTATGGCTACACCTTC. The chain employs TRBV12-3 or TRBV12-4 and TRBJ1-2; perhaps TRBD1 as D (6 bases). The CDR3 is 13 amino acids. Trimming took 5 bases from V and 4 from J, leaving 11 bases between them.

Many counts were recorded for this clonotype. The chain has TRBV20-1 and TRBJ1-1; D gene ambiguous. The CDR3 runs 11 residues. Germline CDR1 reads DFQATT; CDR2 reads SNEGSKA (reference sequence). Trimming took 1 base from V and 6 from J, leaving 6 bases between them. The chain's CDR3 is CSARGPAEAFF. CDR3 nucleotides: TGCAGTGCTAGAGGTCCGGCTGAAGCTTTCTTT.

The chain is built from TRBV12-3 or TRBV12-4 and TRBJ2-4, with 10 bases that match TRBD1. Trimming cost V 3 bases and J 2 bases; bases outside gene matches: 4. This CDR3 has 16 residues. The CDR3 loop reads CASSFGDRGTKNIQYF. CDR3 DNA: TGTGCCAGCAGTTTCGGGGACAGGGGTACCAAAAACATTCAGTACTTC.

This clonotype was seen only a few times. A junction end diverges from the germline sequence, so it may reflect a read error. This chain uses TRBV20-1 with TRBJ1-5; 10 nucleotides match TRBD1. CDR3 length: 15 amino acids. Germline V gives CDR1 DFQATT, CDR2 SNEGSKA (reference sequence). The CDR3 DNA reads TGCAGTGCGCCTACGGGACAGGGGATCAATCACCCCCAGCATTTT. Protein sequence: CSAPTGQGINHPQHF.

There are many counts of this clonotype. The chain is built from TRBV29-1 and TRBJ2-1; 7 positions match TRBD2. CDR1 and CDR2 from the germline V gene are SQVTM and ANQGSEA. The CDR3 extends over 14 amino acids. V trimming: 1 base; J trimming: 6 bases; junction bases outside the gene matches: 6. CDR3: CSVEGPAGSNEQFF. In DNA, the CDR3 is TGCAGCGTTGAAGGTCCAGCGGGGTCCAATGAGCAGTTCTTC.

The rearrangement uses TRBV4-3 and TRBJ2-6; possible D gene TRBD1, 5 bases. CDR1 and CDR2 from the germline V gene are LGHNA and YSLEER. The CDR3 extends over 17 amino acids. Trimming removed 0 bases at V and 0 bases at J, with 9 bases between. The chain's CDR3 is CASSQESDSSGANVLTF. The CDR3 DNA is TGCGCCAGCAGCCAAGAATCCGACAGCTCTGGGGCCAACGTCCTGACTTTC.

This clonotype was seen more than once but under ten times. The rearrangement joins TRBV10-2 to TRBJ2-3; 8 bases align to TRBD2. CDR3 size: 14 residues. CDR1 is WSHSY and CDR2 is SAAADI in the germline V gene. The ends lost 6 bases at V and 3 bases at J; junction bases unmatched: 5. In DNA form, the CDR3 reads TGCGCCAGCAGGACGGGGACTAGAACAGATACGCAGTATTTT. Protein: CASRTGTRTDTQYF.

This clonotype has only a few counts. The chain combines TRBV20-1 with TRBJ2-2; 9 bases are shared with TRBD2. Trimming cost V 3 bases and J 3 bases; bases outside gene matches: 5. CDR1 and CDR2 from the germline V gene are DFQATT and SNEGSKA (reference sequence). The CDR3 covers 15 residues. The CDR3 nucleotides read TGCAGTGCTAGCGGCGGGGGGGCTGACACCGGGGAGCTGTTTTTT. Translating it yields CSASGGGADTGELFF.

The V gene is TRBV21-1, the J gene TRBJ1-1; the table's D call of TRBD1 was not tested on the DNA. TRBV21-1 is recorded as a pseudogene. The CDR3 totals 16 residues. The CDR3 bases are TGTGCCAACATAGGACGACCCGGGGACAAGAACACTGAAGCTTTCTTT. Its translation is CANIGRPGDKNTEAFF.

This clonotype has only a few counts. The chain is built from TRBV6-1 and TRBJ2-5; D is possibly TRBD1 or TRBD2 (6 bases each). Trimming took off 7 bases at V and 5 bases at J, with 17 bases between the two ends. Germline V gene data show CDR1 as MNHNS and CDR2 as SASEGT. The CDR3 consists of 14 residues. This CDR3 is CASTSGAGVETQYF. The CDR3 nucleotides are TGTGCCAGCACCTCGGGAGCAGGGGTCGAGACCCAGTACTTC.

CDR3 loop: CASSFSYPQGRRFGTQYF. The DNA for the CDR3 is TGTGCCAGCAGTTTCTCATACCCCCAGGGCAGGCGGTTTGGGACCCAGTACTTC. The chain is built from TRBV28 and TRBJ2-5, with D perhaps matching TRBD1 (5 bases). From germline, CDR1 is MDHEN and CDR2 SYDVKM. V lost 3 bases, J lost 7 bases, and 27 bases lay in between. The CDR3 sequence is 18 residues long. The whole variable domain, remainder taken from reference TRBV28 and TRBJ2-5, is DVKVTQSSRYLVKRTGEKVFLECVQDMDHENMFWYRQDPGLGLRLIYFSYDVKMKEKGDIPEGYSVSREKKERFSLILESASTNQTSMYLCASSFSYPQGRRFGTQYFGPGTRLLVL.

The rearrangement joins TRBV7-9 to TRBJ2-5, with D maybe TRBD1 (5 bases). V was clipped by 6 bases and J by 3 bases, with 14 bases between them. Germline CDR1 and CDR2: SEHNR and FQNEAQ (reference sequence). This CDR3 is 14 amino acids long. Here the CDR3 reads CASRPDSWKETQYF. CDR3 DNA: TGTGCCAGCAGACCCGACAGTTGGAAAGAGACCCAGTACTTC.

The chain combines TRBV4-1 with TRBJ2-7, with D perhaps matching TRBD2 (5 bases). Trimming pared 0 bases from V and 4 bases from J, leaving 7 bases between. This CDR3 has 13 residues. Per germline, CDR1 MGHRA and CDR2 YSYEKL. This CDR3 is CASSQEPGYEQYV. In nucleotides, the CDR3 is TGCGCCAGCAGCCAAGAACCGGGATACGAGCAGTACGTC.

This sequence joins TRBV10-3 and TRBJ2-7, with 8 bases aligning to TRBD2. The CDR3 consists of 15 residues. Germline V lookup: CDR1 ENHRY, CDR2 SYGVKD. The V gene end was trimmed by 3 bases and the J gene end by 0 bases; junction bases not matched to a gene: 4. The CDR3 DNA reads TGTGCCATCAGTGACGGGGGGGACACCTCCTACGAGCAGTACTTC. Its protein product is CAISDGGDTSYEQYF.

Many counts were recorded for this clonotype. The J gene is TRBJ2-3, the V gene TRBV12-3 or TRBV12-4, with D perhaps TRBD2 (5 bases). Trimming left V 2 bases short and J 2 bases short, with 11 bases between. The CDR3 has 15 amino acids. CDR3 region: CASSLSGGVTDTQYF. The CDR3 nucleotides read TGTGCCAGCAGTTTAAGCGGTGGGGTCACAGATACGCAGTATTTT.

The chain uses TRBV6-5 and TRBJ1-1, with D uncertain. V dropped 0 bases and J dropped 7 bases, with 3 bases sitting between them. This CDR3 comprises 11 residues. The germline CDR1 and CDR2 sequences are MNHEY and SVGAGI. CDR3 coding DNA: TGTGCCAGCAGTTACTCATATGAAGCTTTCTTT. The encoded protein is CASSYSYEAFF.

J is TRBJ2-1 and V is TRBV7-9; no clear D gene. The CDR3 runs to 17 residues. The germline V gene has CDR1 SEHNR and CDR2 FQNEAQ (reference sequence). V was pared by 5 bases and J by 6 bases, with 23 bases between. CDR3 sequence (DNA): TGTGCCAGCAGCATATTAATTTTCCCCCACGCCCTCAATGAGCAGTTCTTC. Encoded protein: CASSILIFPHALNEQFF.

The CDR3 is CASSLRRLRPTDTQYF. Written as DNA, the CDR3 is TGTGCCAGCAGTTTGAGGCGGCTCCGGCCCACAGATACGCAGTATTTT. The chain employs TRBV12-3 or TRBV12-4 and TRBJ2-3; D not certain. The CDR3 is 16 amino acids. Trimming cost V 3 bases and J 2 bases, with 15 bases left between them.

The chain is built from TRBV28 and TRBJ2-2, with a possible D match to TRBD2 (6 bases). Looked up from germline, CDR1 is MDHEN and CDR2 is SYDVKM. The germline V and J ends were trimmed by 2 bases and 0 bases, with 10 bases remaining between them. The CDR3 extends over 16 amino acids. CDR3 bases: TGTGCCAGCAGTTTAGCGGGGAGAACGAACACCGGGGAGCTGTTTTTT. Amino acids: CASSLAGRTNTGELFF.

The chain couples TRBV4-1 to TRBJ1-2; no firm D call. V shed 0 bases and J shed 4 bases, with 12 bases lying between them. Germline CDR1 is MGHRA and CDR2 is YSYEKL. CDR3 size: 15 residues. The CDR3 bases are TGCGCCAGCAGCCAAGAAAATTCACGGTTCTATGGCTACACCTTC. It yields the protein CASSQENSRFYGYTF.

This chain links TRBV25-1 with TRBJ2-1; 8 nucleotides agree with TRBD1. The CDR3 extends over 13 amino acids. The V gene end was trimmed by 3 bases and the J gene end by 5 bases; junction bases not matched to a gene: 0. Germline V gene data show CDR1 as MGHDK and CDR2 as SYGVNS. CDR3 in amino acids: CASSEGQDNEQFF. The CDR3 DNA reads TGTGCCAGCAGTGAGGGACAGGACAATGAGCAGTTCTTC.

There are many counts of this clonotype. V usage is TRBV5-1 and J usage is TRBJ2-1; D remains ambiguous. There are 16 residues in the CDR3. Per germline, CDR1 SGHRS and CDR2 YFSETQ. V was shortened by 1 base and J by 0 bases, with 11 bases between the two germline ends. CDR3 sequence: CASSLFGSGSYNEQFF. The CDR3 bases are TGCGCCAGCAGCTTGTTCGGGTCCGGCTCCTACAATGAGCAGTTCTTC.

The chain carries TRBV7-9 and TRBJ2-3; D is uncertain. V was clipped by 7 bases and J by 6 bases, with 5 bases between them. Germline values: CDR1 SEHNR, CDR2 FQNEAQ (reference sequence). The CDR3 runs to 10 residues. CDR3 DNA sequence: TGTGCCAGCAAATCTGATACGCAGTATTTT. Encoded protein: CASKSDTQYF.